The T cell receptor (beta chain) under discussion was sequenced for a study of cytomegalovirus exposure and HLA in healthy donors. Study-level findings and limits: The authors enumerated over 150 TCR beta chains as linked to cytomegalovirus. In vitro checks showed that a few CMV-associated chains really do target CMV antigens.

It was the roughly 110-subject validation cohort, separate from the approximately 620-subject first cohort, to which the donors belonged. Using immunoSEQ multiplex PCR, the repertoire was profiled, and TCRdb retains in-frame clones only, with some absent. The data show around 130,000 clones, roughly 86% seen once. On this clone itself: Antigen unknown.

The CDR3 is made up of 14 amino acids. The V and J ends lost 7 bases and 0 bases respectively, with 14 bases between them. Germline lookup yields CDR1 SGHRS and CDR2 YFSETQ. This sequence was found in a man aged 25 to 40 in good health and CMV-seronegative. V gene TRBV5-1 combines with J gene TRBJ2-7, with TRBD1 as a possible D gene (6 bases). The sequenced material came from PBMCs. The CDR3 protein is CASRPDSSSYEQYF. DNA for the CDR3: TGCGCCAGCCGCCCGGACAGCAGCTCCTACGAGCAGTACTTC.